The T cell receptor beta chain described here comes from a study of CD8 T cells in Susac syndrome. Trimming removed 7 bases from V and 6 bases from J; junction bases left unmatched: 11. CDR3 length: 15 amino acids. Germline values: CDR1 SGHTA, CDR2 FQGNSA. With random hexamers, roughly 0.45 to 1 ug RNA was reverse transcribed. From the immunoSEQ multiplex PCR reads, TCRdb called clonotypes with MiXCR, one entry per CDR3 protein. This sample yields over 65,000 distinct CDR3 sequences, of which about 93% are seen a single time; 0.5% to 0.65% belongs to the top ten. The sample was CD4+ T cells from PBMCs. The source of this sequence is a human donor with Susac syndrome. The chain links TRBV7-2 to TRBJ2-7; 11 bases are shared with TRBD2. For the CDR3, the DNA is TGTGCCAGCACCCTGATGCTAGCGGGAGGTAGCGAGCAGTACTTC. This sequence encodes CASTLMLAGGSEQYF.